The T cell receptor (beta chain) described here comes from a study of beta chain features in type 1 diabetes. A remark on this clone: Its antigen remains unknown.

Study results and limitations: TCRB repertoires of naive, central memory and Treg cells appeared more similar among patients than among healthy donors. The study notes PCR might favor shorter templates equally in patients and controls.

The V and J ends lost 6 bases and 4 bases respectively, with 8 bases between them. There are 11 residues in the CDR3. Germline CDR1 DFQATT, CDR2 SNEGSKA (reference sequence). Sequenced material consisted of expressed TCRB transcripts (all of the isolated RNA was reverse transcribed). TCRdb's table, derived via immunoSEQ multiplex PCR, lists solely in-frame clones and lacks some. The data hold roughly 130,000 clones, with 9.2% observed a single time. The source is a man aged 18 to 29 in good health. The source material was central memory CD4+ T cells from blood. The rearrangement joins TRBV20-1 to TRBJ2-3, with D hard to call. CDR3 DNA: TGCAGTGCCGAGAACGCAGATACGCAGTATTTT. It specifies CSAENADTQYF.